One sample yielded the 29 T cell receptor beta chains listed below, sequenced in a study of blood T cell repertoires in COVID-19. Libraries were prepared by immunoSEQ multiplex PCR; TCRdb keeps only in-frame clonotypes and omits some of them. The data contain some 390,000 clones, around 87% of them singletons. Sequenced sample: peripheral blood. These receptors were taken from a woman aged 60-70 years with COVID-19, enrolled during active disease.

The chain joins TRBV27 to TRBJ1-4; possibly TRBD1 for D (6 bases). Looked up from germline, CDR1 is MNHEY and CDR2 is SMNVEV (reference sequence). The CDR3 spans 14 residues. V was clipped by 6 bases and J by 8 bases, with 16 bases between them. The CDR3 DNA reads as TGTGCCAGCAGGGGGACAACCTCCCGCGAAAAACTGTTTTTT. It specifies CASRGTTSREKLFF.

The gene calls are TRBV4-1 and TRBJ1-6; 7 nucleotides match TRBD1. The CDR3 is 16 amino acids. The germline CDR1 and CDR2 sequences are MGHRA and YSYEKL. The trim removed 1 base at V and 7 bases at J, leaving 7 bases unmatched. The CDR3 DNA sequence: TGCGCCAGCAGCCAAGGAGGGGGCAGACAGAATTCACCCCTCCACTTT. This sequence encodes CASSQGGGRQNSPLHF.

This clone showed up just once. The V and J genes are TRBV7-2 and TRBJ2-7, with 10 bases fitting TRBD2. This CDR3 has 16 amino acids. The J segment lost 0 bases and the V segment lost 8 bases, leaving 10 bases of the junction unmatched. Germline CDR1 and CDR2: SGHTA and FQGNSA. CDR3 in amino acids: CASAEGSGGASYEQYF. Written as DNA, the CDR3 is TGTGCCAGCGCCGAGGGGAGCGGGGGGGCCTCCTACGAGCAGTACTTC.

The chain has TRBV18 and TRBJ2-5, with D uncertain. The germline V gene encodes CDR1 KGHSH and CDR2 LQKENI. Trimming removed 4 bases from V and 0 bases from J, with 9 bases in between. This CDR3 is built from 14 residues. CDR3 sequence (DNA): TGTGCCAGCTCACGGGCCCGGTACCAAGAGACCCAGTACTTC. Translated: CASSRARYQETQYF.

This clone was seen a single time. The chain employs TRBV18 and TRBJ1-1; possibly TRBD1 for D (6 bases). CDR1 is KGHSH and CDR2 is LQKENI in the germline V gene. Deletions cut 3 bases from V and 0 bases from J, with 14 bases between. The CDR3 length is 16 residues. CDR3 DNA sequence: TGTGCCAGCTCACCCCTTTCGGGACAACTGAACACTGAAGCTTTCTTT. Amino acids: CASSPLSGQLNTEAFF.

The rearrangement joins TRBV11-2 to TRBJ2-6, with D maybe TRBD1 (5 bases). This CDR3 is built from 17 residues. V shed 10 bases and J shed 0 bases, with 19 bases lying between them. The germline V gene encodes CDR1 SGHAT and CDR2 FQNNGV. The CDR3 sequence is CAIKKGAFSSGANVLTF. In DNA form, the CDR3 reads TGTGCCATCAAAAAAGGGGCATTCAGCTCTGGGGCCAACGTCCTGACTTTC.

The CDR3, as DNA: TGTGCCAGCAGGGACGACAGGGCCTACCAAGAGACCCAGTACTTC. Protein: CASRDDRAYQETQYF. The chain combines TRBV6-5 with TRBJ2-5, with 7 positions matching TRBD1. CDR1 is MNHEY and CDR2 is SVGAGI in the germline V gene. The trim removed 6 bases at V and 0 bases at J, leaving 7 bases unmatched. The CDR3 contains 15 residues.

About this clone: Other DNA sequences from this sample encode an identical CDR3 as well. The chain employs TRBV28 and TRBJ2-7, with unresolved D. With 4 bases removed from V and 4 bases from J, the gap between germline ends came to 5 bases. The V gene's germline CDR1 is MDHEN and CDR2 SYDVKM. The CDR3 runs to 11 residues. The DNA of the CDR3 is TGTGCCAGCAGTTCCCCTTACGAGCAGTACTTC. Its protein is CASSSPYEQYF.

This clone is a singleton in its sample. This chain uses TRBV5-6 with TRBJ2-1; TRBD1 aligns across 8 bases. The CDR3 length is 17 residues. The V segment lost 1 base and the J segment 0 bases; nucleotides outside the gene matches: 6. Germline CDR1 SGHDT, CDR2 YYEEEE. CDR3 region: CASSLSRGLSSYNEQFF. The CDR3 DNA is TGTGCCAGCAGCTTGTCCAGGGGGCTAAGCTCCTACAATGAGCAGTTCTTC. The entire variable domain, with the rest obtained from reference TRBV5-6 and TRBJ2-1, is as follows: DAGVTQSPTHLIKTRGQQVTLRCSPKSGHDTVSWYQQALGQGPQFIFQYYEEEERQRGNFPDRFSGHQFPNYSSELNVNALLLGDSALYLCASSLSRGLSSYNEQFFGPGTRLTVL.

The chain uses TRBV7-6 and TRBJ1-4, with TRBD1 as a possible D gene (6 bases). CDR1 and CDR2 from the germline V gene are SGHVS and FNYEAQ. V dropped 3 bases and J dropped 5 bases, with 10 bases sitting between them. The CDR3 contains 14 residues. CDR3 region: CASSFPGANEKLFF. Here the CDR3 DNA reads TGTGCCAGCAGCTTCCCAGGGGCAAATGAAAAACTGTTTTTT.

The rearrangement links TRBV11-2 to TRBJ2-5; 10 nucleotides agree with TRBD1. V trimming: 5 bases; J trimming: 4 bases; junction bases outside the gene matches: 4. This CDR3 is 14 amino acids long. Per germline, CDR1 SGHAT and CDR2 FQNNGV. CDR3 residues: CASSTGDRGETQYF. The CDR3 nucleotides read TGTGCCAGCAGCACAGGGGACAGGGGAGAGACCCAGTACTTC.

This chain uses TRBV30 with TRBJ2-1; D is perhaps TRBD2 (6 bases). The V gene's germline CDR1 is GTSNPN and CDR2 SVGIG (reference sequence). The V end lost 2 bases, the J end lost 3 bases, and 11 bases lay between the germline ends. This CDR3 region has 14 residues. The DNA of the CDR3 is TGTGCCTGGAGTCCACTAGCAAACTACAATGAGCAGTTCTTC. Encoded protein: CAWSPLANYNEQFF.

The genes are TRBV5-6 and TRBJ2-5; tentative D call: TRBD1 (6 bases). CDR1 is SGHDT and CDR2 is YYEEEE in the germline V gene. V was pared by 3 bases and J by 4 bases, with 13 bases between. The CDR3 covers 14 residues. Written as DNA, the CDR3 is TGTGCCAGCAGCTCCCAGGGGCTACGAGAGACCCAGTACTTC. Its protein product is CASSSQGLRETQYF.

The rearrangement links TRBV30 to TRBJ1-5; the match to TRBD1 covers 10 bases. The CDR3 extends over 16 amino acids. With 5 bases clipped from V and 6 bases from J, the junction kept 13 bases outside the gene matches. Looked up from germline, CDR1 is GTSNPN and CDR2 is SVGIG (reference sequence). As DNA, the CDR3 is TGTGCCTGGGGGTACAAGGAGGGACAGGGGATTCAGCCCCAGCATTTT. Protein: CAWGYKEGQGIQPQHF.

The chain recombines TRBV7-2 with TRBJ1-2; the match to TRBD1 covers 7 bases. Germline values: CDR1 SGHTA, CDR2 FQGNSA. V was pared by 4 bases and J by 5 bases, with 7 bases of the junction left unmatched. The CDR3 runs to 14 residues. The CDR3 DNA follows: TGTGCCAGCAGCTCAGCTGGACAGGCTTATGGCTACACCTTC. It translates to CASSSAGQAYGYTF.

DNA for the CDR3: TGTGCCAGCATCGTAGCGGGGGCCGGCACAGATACGCAGTATTTT. This translates into CASIVAGAGTDTQYF. This sequence joins TRBV6-4 and TRBJ2-3, with 9 bases aligning to TRBD2. The CDR3 has 15 amino acids. The trim removed 7 bases at V and 1 base at J, leaving 6 bases unmatched. Germline assignment: CDR1 MRHNA and CDR2 SNTAGT.

J is TRBJ2-7 and V is TRBV4-2; 9 bases are shared with TRBD2. This CDR3 comprises 18 residues. Germline CDR1 and CDR2: LGHNA and YNFKEQ. After removal of 0 bases from V and 4 bases from J, the junction contained 13 bases not matched to a gene. CDR3 DNA: TGTGCCAGCAGCCAAGATCGGTATCGGGCTAGCGGGGAATACGAGCAGTACTTC. As protein: CASSQDRYRASGEYEQYF.

The chain uses TRBV3-1 (or the pseudogene TRBV3-2) and TRBJ1-1; 8 bases fit TRBD1. Germline trimming cut 5 bases from V and 4 bases from J; bases unmatched to any gene: 3. The germline gives CDR1 LGHDT, CDR2 YNNKEL (reference sequence). The CDR3 is 13 residues long. The CDR3 sequence is CASSYTGGTEAFF. The CDR3 DNA follows: TGTGCCAGCAGCTATACAGGGGGCACTGAAGCTTTCTTT.

The V call is TRBV5-1, the J call TRBJ2-7, with 7 positions matching TRBD1. CDR1 is SGHRS, CDR2 YFSETQ, per germline. This CDR3 has 18 residues. V lost 1 base and J lost 4; bases outside the gene matches: 17. The CDR3 loop is CASSLSLGWGRGTYEQYF. Here the CDR3 DNA reads TGCGCCAGCAGCTTGAGTTTAGGGTGGGGCAGGGGGACATACGAGCAGTACTTC.

This clone was seen just once. This sequence joins TRBV19 and TRBJ1-1; the match to TRBD1 covers 9 bases. Germline V lookup: CDR1 LNHDA, CDR2 SQIVND (reference sequence). The length of the CDR3 is 16 residues. The trim removed 5 bases at V and 1 base at J, leaving 8 bases unmatched. The CDR3 DNA reads as TGTGCCAGTAGTCTAAGGACAGGGGAGAGGAACACTGAAGCTTTCTTT. Its protein product is CASSLRTGERNTEAFF. Full variable domain (rest looked up from reference TRBV19 and TRBJ1-1): DGGITQSPKYLFRKEGQNVTLSCEQNLNHDAMYWYRQDPGQGLRLIYYSQIVNDFQKGDIAEGYSVSREKKESFPLTVTSAQKNPTAFYLCASSLRTGERNTEAFFGQGTRLTVV.

The chain carries TRBV7-8 and TRBJ1-1; the D gene is possibly TRBD1 (5 bases). V lost 4 bases and J lost 11, with 14 bases in between. This CDR3 comprises 12 residues. Germline lookup yields CDR1 SGHVS and CDR2 FQNEAQ. The CDR3 nucleotides are TGTGCCAGCAGCTCATACAGGTTGTCGGCTTTCTTT. This translates into CASSSYRLSAFF. The full variable domain, rest sourced from reference TRBV7-8 and TRBJ1-1, is GAGVSQSPRYKVAKRGQDVALRCDPISGHVSLFWYQQALGQGPEFLTYFQNEAQLDKSGLPSDRFFAERPEGSVSTLKIQRTQQEDSAVYLCASSSYRLSAFFGQGTRLTVV.

The V and J genes are TRBV24-1 and TRBJ2-6; D call uncertain. Trimming removed 6 bases from V and 4 bases from J, with 6 bases in between. The germline V gene has CDR1 KGHDR and CDR2 SFDVKD. The CDR3 has 13 residues. The CDR3 nucleotides are TGTGCCACCAGTCCCGGGGGGGCCAACGTCCTGACTTTC. Its translation is CATSPGGANVLTF.

Comment on this clone: This specimen includes other DNA sequences encoding the same CDR3. V usage is TRBV5-1 and J usage is TRBJ2-3, with 7 bases aligning to TRBD1. Germline V CDR1 and CDR2: SGHRS, YFSETQ. The CDR3 is made up of 14 amino acids. The V and J ends lost 4 bases and 0 bases, in that order; junction bases with no gene match: 2. CDR3 region: CASSLQGSTDTQYF. The CDR3 DNA reads as TGCGCCAGCAGCCTACAGGGGAGCACAGATACGCAGTATTTT.

This sequence joins TRBV6-5 and TRBJ2-7; D might be TRBD1 (5 bases). Trimming took 5 bases from V and 4 from J, leaving 12 bases between them. Germline CDR1 MNHEY, CDR2 SVGAGI. The CDR3 runs to 13 residues. Here the CDR3 DNA reads TGTGCCAGCAGTACGGTAAGGACATACGAGCAGTACTTC. Encoded protein: CASSTVRTYEQYF.

The chain joins TRBV5-1 to TRBJ1-1; D call uncertain. V lost 2 bases to trimming and J lost 6 bases, with 14 bases between them. The CDR3 spans 14 residues. The germline V gene encodes CDR1 SGHRS and CDR2 YFSETQ. CDR3 region: CASSFEGYDAEAFF. The CDR3 DNA follows: TGCGCCAGCAGCTTCGAGGGCTATGATGCTGAAGCTTTCTTT.

V usage is TRBV9 and J usage is TRBJ2-6; 8 positions match TRBD1. The length of the CDR3 is 17 residues. Germline trimming cut 5 bases from V and 2 bases from J; bases unmatched to any gene: 9. Germline assignment: CDR1 SGDLS and CDR2 YYNGEE. CDR3 protein: CASRTFRGLPGANVLTF. The CDR3 DNA reads TGTGCCAGCAGAACCTTCAGGGGGCTCCCTGGGGCCAACGTCCTGACTTTC.

This chain connects TRBV7-9 to TRBJ1-1, with D perhaps TRBD1 (6 bases). V was trimmed by 5 bases and J by 5 bases, leaving 12 bases between them. Germline values: CDR1 SEHNR, CDR2 FQNEAQ (reference sequence). CDR3 length: 13 residues. The CDR3 nucleotides read TGTGCCAGCAGCCCCGTCAGGGGAACTGAAGCTTTCTTT. It encodes CASSPVRGTEAFF.

The chain combines TRBV19 with TRBJ1-5; perhaps TRBD1 as D (6 bases). Germline V gives CDR1 LNHDA, CDR2 SQIVND (reference sequence). This CDR3 has 18 residues. V was clipped by 0 bases and J by 0 bases, with 15 bases between them. For the CDR3, the DNA is TGTGCCAGTAGTATAGATCCCTGGACAGCTTCTAGCAATCAGCCCCAGCATTTT. It codes for CASSIDPWTASSNQPQHF.

V usage is TRBV19 and J usage is TRBJ1-5, with 7 nucleotides matching TRBD1. The germline gives CDR1 LNHDA, CDR2 SQIVND (reference sequence). The CDR3 extends over 16 amino acids. V lost 6 bases, J lost 4 bases, and 12 bases stayed unmatched. The CDR3 DNA is TGTGCCAGTAGAACCTCCGAGACAGGGTATAATCAGCCCCAGCATTTT. Translated: CASRTSETGYNQPQHF. Based on the CDR3 plus reference TRBV19 and TRBJ1-5, the full variable domain is DGGITQSPKYLFRKEGQNVTLSCEQNLNHDAMYWYRQDPGQGLRLIYYSQIVNDFQKGDIAEGYSVSREKKESFPLTVTSAQKNPTAFYLCASRTSETGYNQPQHFGDGTRLSIL.